This TCR beta chain was captured in a study of OX40 agonist ivuxolimab in advanced cancers. The table came from immunoSEQ multiplex PCR; TCRdb's copy has only in-frame clones and leaves some out. The sample has 80,000 to 100,000 clones; 92% are singletons. CDR1 is SGHRS and CDR2 is YFSETQ in the germline V gene. This CDR3 comprises 14 residues. The V and J ends lost 0 bases and 0 bases respectively, with 6 bases between them. The material was CD4+ or CD8+ T cells sorted from blood, obtained in a trial of the OX40 agonist ivuxolimab. This sequence was found in an adult with an advanced solid tumor such as melanoma, head and neck, liver or kidney cancer. The chain uses TRBV5-1 and TRBJ1-1; D is uncertain. The CDR3, as DNA: TGCGCCAGCAGCTTGGCTGGGATGAACACTGAAGCTTTCTTT. Protein: CASSLAGMNTEAFF.